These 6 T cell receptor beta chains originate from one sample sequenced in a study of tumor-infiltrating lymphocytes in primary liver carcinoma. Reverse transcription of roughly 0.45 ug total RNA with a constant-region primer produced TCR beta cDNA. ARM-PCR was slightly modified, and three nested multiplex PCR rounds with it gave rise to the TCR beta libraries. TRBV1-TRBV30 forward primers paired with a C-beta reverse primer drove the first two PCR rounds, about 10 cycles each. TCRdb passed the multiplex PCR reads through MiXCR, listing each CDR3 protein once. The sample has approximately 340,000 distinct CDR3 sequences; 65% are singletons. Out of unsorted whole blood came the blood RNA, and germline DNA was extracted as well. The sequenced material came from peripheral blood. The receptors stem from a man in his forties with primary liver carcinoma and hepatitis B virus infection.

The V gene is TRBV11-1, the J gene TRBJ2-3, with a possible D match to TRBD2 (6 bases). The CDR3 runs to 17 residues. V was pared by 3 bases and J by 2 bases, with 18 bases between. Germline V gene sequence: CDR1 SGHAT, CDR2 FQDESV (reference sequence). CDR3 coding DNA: TGTGCCAGCAGCTTGCACGTACTAGCAGGGAACACAGATACGCAGTATTTT. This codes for CASSLHVLAGNTDTQYF.

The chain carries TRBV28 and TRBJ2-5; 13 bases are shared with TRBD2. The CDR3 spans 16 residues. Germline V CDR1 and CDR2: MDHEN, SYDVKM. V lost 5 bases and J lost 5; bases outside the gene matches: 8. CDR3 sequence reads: CASSTGLAGEGETQYF. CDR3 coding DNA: TGTGCCAGCAGTACTGGACTAGCGGGAGAGGGGGAGACCCAGTACTTC. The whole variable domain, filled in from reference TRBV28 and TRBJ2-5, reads DVKVTQSSRYLVKRTGEKVFLECVQDMDHENMFWYRQDPGLGLRLIYFSYDVKMKEKGDIPEGYSVSREKKERFSLILESASTNQTSMYLCASSTGLAGEGETQYFGPGTRLLVL.

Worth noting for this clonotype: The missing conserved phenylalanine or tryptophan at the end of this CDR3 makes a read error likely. Written as DNA, the CDR3 is TGTGCCTGCAACTCGACCGGGACTATCGCCGAGACCCAGTACTCC. It yields the protein CACNSTGTIAETQYS. This sequence joins TRBV11-2 and TRBJ2-5; 7 bases align to TRBD2. CDR3 length equals 15 residues. Unmatched junction bases numbered 17, after V lost 11 bases and J lost 5 bases. The germline V gene has CDR1 SGHAT and CDR2 FQNNGV.

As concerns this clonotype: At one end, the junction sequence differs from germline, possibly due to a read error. The DNA for the CDR3 is TGTGCCAGTAGCTCACTCCTCCCCACTAGCGGGAGGGCCTACGAGCAGTACTTC. Protein: CASSSLLPTSGRAYEQYF. The chain joins TRBV11-2 to TRBJ2-7; the match to TRBD2 covers 13 bases. The CDR3 has 18 residues. The V gene's germline CDR1 is SGHAT and CDR2 FQNNGV.

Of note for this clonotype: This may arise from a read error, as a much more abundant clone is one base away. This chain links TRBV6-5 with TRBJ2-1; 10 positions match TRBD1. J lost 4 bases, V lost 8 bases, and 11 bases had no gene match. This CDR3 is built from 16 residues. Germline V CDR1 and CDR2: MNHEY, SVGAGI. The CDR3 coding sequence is TGTGCCAGCTGTTCGAGACAGGGGGCTTGGTACAATGAGCAGTTCTTC. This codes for CASCSRQGAWYNEQFF.

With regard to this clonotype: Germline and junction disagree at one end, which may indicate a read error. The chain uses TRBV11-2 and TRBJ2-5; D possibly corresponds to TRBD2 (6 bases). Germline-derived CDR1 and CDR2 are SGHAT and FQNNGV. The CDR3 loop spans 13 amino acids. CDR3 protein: CASSFRLVETQYF. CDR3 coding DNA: TGTGCAAGCAGCTTTAGACTAGTAGAGACCCAGTACTTC.